Given below is one T cell receptor (beta chain) in context. The antigen it binds to is not known. Per-base qualities were not stored, and no clone one base away is much larger. To prepare the library, PCR was applied. DNA from cultured CD4+ T cells was subjected to TCR sequencing with the Oncomine TCR Beta short-read assay at the Johns Hopkins FTIC core. The QIAamp micro DNA kit was used to extract genomic DNA from the cultured CD4+ T cells. Oncomine TCR Beta libraries made from cultured CD4+ T cells were pooled using unique dual indexes and sequenced on an Illumina iSeq 100. On the authors' methods: Non-productive sequences were removed, and CDR3s not starting with C, not ending with F or W, or shorter than 7 amino acids were discarded. Antigen-specific clonotypes were identified using the MANAFEST web application through comparison of peptide-stimulated wells with reference and other culture wells. To be called positive, a clone needed an FDR below 0.05, an odds ratio above 5, and a productive frequency above 0.1% in at least two of three replicate wells. A clonotype was classed as cross-reactive if the clonotype showed significant expansion both in SARS-CoV-2 spike wells and in at least one common cold coronavirus spike condition. Levenshtein distances (stringdist) and unrooted phylogenetic trees (ape) in R version 3.6.1 were used to assess CDR3 homology. TCRdb passed the public sequencing reads through fastp at Q25 and MiXCR, retaining productive beta sequences. CDR3 protein duplicates are merged, each entry listing the most common genes and DNA. The V and J calls were not made by the authors but by TCRdb's processing. In this sample the table shows tens of thousands of distinct CDR3 sequences, around two fifths of which occur a single time. The ten largest clones take up around 3% of the sample.

Taken from cysteine to phenylalanine, the CDR3 has 15 residues. Only the CDR3 part of the read is kept: 45 bases, read in frame from the first base. Via the germline V gene, CDR1 is SNHLY and CDR2 FYNNEI. At the junction V is shortened by 7 bases and J by 7 bases; bases outside the gene matches: 7. The data derive from a study of vaccination and CD4 T cells after COVID-19 (dated by TCRdb to about 2022). At the level of the whole study: Convalescent patients had a positive SARS-CoV-2 result on nasal swab PCR, and of these patients, 8 or 9 had mild disease and one had severe disease. For stimulating the cultures, overlapping spike peptide pools were used, derived from SARS-CoV-2 as well as from the common cold coronaviruses HCoV-NL63, HCoV-OC43 and HCoV-229E. The convalescent cohort included six males and four females, with two Hispanic individuals, seven Caucasians, two Asians and one multiracial person. In roughly 11 COVID-19 convalescent patients and 4 infection-naive healthy vaccine recipients, the spike-specific CD4+ TCR repertoire before mRNA vaccination was compared with the repertoire after mRNA vaccination. Each participant got two doses of either the Pfizer-BioNTech BNT162b2 vaccine (n=8) or the Moderna mRNA-1273 vaccine (n=2). As controls, cultures received a CEFX viral epitope pool (the positive control), an HIV-1 Nef peptide pool (the negative control), or no peptide at all. The time from the second vaccine dose to post-vaccine blood sampling had a median of around 72 days and ranged from roughly 12 to 241 days. Post-COVID blood samples were collected from convalescent patients a median of around 96 days after diagnosis, with a range of about 35 to 161 days.

General conclusions and limits of the study: In convalescent patients, a median around 86% of post-vaccine SARS-CoV-2-reactive clones were detected only after vaccination, and vaccine-specific priming was suggested by this finding. Nearly all vaccine-specific clones in convalescent patients (304 of 307) were mono-reactive for SARS-CoV-2 spike rather than cross-reactive with common cold coronaviruses. Although the median number of SARS-CoV-2-reactive clonotypes went up from 20 to 25 after infection to some 37 after vaccination, the increase was not significant. Only a relatively small number of convalescent patients were included in the study, and early timepoints following natural infection were not analyzed.

Read against the paper, the sample's treatment or condition label means: approximately 9-day PBMC culture with coronavirus spike peptide pools or control peptides (ViraFEST assay). To expand antigen-specific T cells with peptide pools and then pick out the expanded clonotypes through TCR sequencing, the study relied on the ViraFEST assay. The convalescent patients' positive SARS-CoV-2 PCR tests were from March to December 2020, which was before the Alpha, Beta and Delta variants emerged in the United States. Each well held approximately 2 million PBMCs cultured in IMDM containing roughly 5% human AB serum and about 10 IU/ml IL-2, with 10 ug/ml peptide pools added. On days 3 and 7, half of the culture medium was replaced with fresh IL-2-containing medium. After 10 to 11 days of culture, CD4+ T cells were isolated by negative selection with the EasySep CD4+ T cell isolation kit. Ficoll-Paque Plus gradient centrifugation was used to isolate PBMCs from whole blood, and the isolated PBMCs were then either used fresh or cryopreserved at -140C. Triplicate wells were generally used for each culture condition.

The specimen was CD4+ T cells from blood, cultured in vitro, collected after SARS-CoV-2 vaccination. The chain links TRBV2 with TRBJ2-2, with TRBD2 identical over 12 junction bases. This receptor was taken from a human donor who had recovered from COVID-19. The DNA is as follows: TGTGCCAGCACATTTCTAGCGGGAGGGCTCGGGGAGCTGTTTTTT. Its product reads: CASTFLAGGLGELFF.